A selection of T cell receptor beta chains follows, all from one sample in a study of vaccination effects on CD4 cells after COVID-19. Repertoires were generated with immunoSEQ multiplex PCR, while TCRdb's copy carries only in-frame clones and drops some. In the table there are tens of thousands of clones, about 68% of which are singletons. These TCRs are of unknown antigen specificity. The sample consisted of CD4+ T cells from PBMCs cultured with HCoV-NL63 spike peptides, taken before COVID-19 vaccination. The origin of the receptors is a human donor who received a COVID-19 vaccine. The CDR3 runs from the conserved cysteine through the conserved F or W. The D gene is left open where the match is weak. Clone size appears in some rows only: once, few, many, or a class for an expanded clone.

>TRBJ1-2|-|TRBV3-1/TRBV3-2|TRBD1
CASSQRGTDYGYTF
TGTGCCAGCAGCCAAAGGGGGACAGACTATGGCTACACCTTC
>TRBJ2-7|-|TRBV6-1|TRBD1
CASSESAGGIHEQYF
TGTGCCAGCAGTGAATCGGCAGGGGGCATACACGAGCAGTACTTC
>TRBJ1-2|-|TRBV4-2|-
CASSQDISDPLDTF
TGTGCCAGCAGCCAAGATATCTCGGACCCCCTAGACACCTTC
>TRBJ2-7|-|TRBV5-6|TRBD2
CASSLRGGKQYF
TGTGCCAGCAGCTTGCGGGGAGGGAAGCAGTACTTC
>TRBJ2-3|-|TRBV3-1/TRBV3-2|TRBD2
CASSLGTSGGLTDTQYF
TGTGCCAGCAGCCTTGGGACTAGCGGGGGCCTTACAGATACGCAGTATTTT
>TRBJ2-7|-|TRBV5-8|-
CASSFRTVYEQYF
TGTGCCAGCAGCTTTCGAACCGTCTACGAGCAGTACTTC
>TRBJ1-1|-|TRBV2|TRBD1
CASSITGVNTEAFF
TGTGCCAGCAGCATTACAGGGGTTAACACTGAAGCTTTCTTT
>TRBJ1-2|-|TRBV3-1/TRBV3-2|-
CASSQGSGYTF
TGTGCCAGCAGCCAAGGTAGTGGCTACACCTTC
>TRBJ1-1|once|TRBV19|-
CAQRGFRTEAFF
TGTGCACAAAGGGGCTTCAGGACTGAAGCTTTCTTT
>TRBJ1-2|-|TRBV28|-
CASSPAGNYGYTF
TGTGCCAGCAGCCCCGCTGGAAACTATGGCTACACCTTC
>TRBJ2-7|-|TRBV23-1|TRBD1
CASSPGQGSSYEQYF
TGCGCCAGCAGTCCTGGACAGGGATCCTCCTACGAGCAGTACTTC